The following is a TCR beta chain sequence with its context. This sample stems from a study of OX40 agonist ivuxolimab in advanced cancers. For the study at large: Past anti-PD-1, anti-PD-L1 or anti-CTLA-4 therapy was accepted, and 40% to 45% had received some.

The assay was immunoSEQ multiplex PCR, and TCRdb's table has in-frame clones only and misses some. The table records some 70,000 clones, approximately 90% of them present only once. Blood samples were obtained at baseline, cycle 4 day 1, and cycle 7 day 1. The source of this sequence is an adult with an advanced solid tumor such as melanoma, head and neck, liver or kidney cancer. The sample here was CD4+ or CD8+ T cells sorted from blood, taken in a trial of the OX40 agonist ivuxolimab.

The CDR3 here is CASSPLGLAGSKNEQFF. DNA for the CDR3: TGTGCCAGTAGTCCCCTTGGGCTAGCGGGATCTAAAAATGAGCAGTTCTTC. This chain joins TRBV19 and TRBJ2-1; 9 bases are shared with TRBD2. The CDR3 length is 17 residues. The junction had 15 bases not matched to a gene; V was cut back by 5 bases and J by 7 bases. Per the germline V gene, CDR1 is LNHDA and CDR2 is SQIVND (reference sequence). The whole variable domain, filled in from reference TRBV19 and TRBJ2-1, reads DGGITQSPKYLFRKEGQNVTLSCEQNLNHDAMYWYRQDPGQGLRLIYYSQIVNDFQKGDIAEGYSVSREKKESFPLTVTSAQKNPTAFYLCASSPLGLAGSKNEQFFGPGTRLTVL.